This is a list of T cell receptor beta chains from one sample in a study of metastatic and nonmetastatic thyroid tumors. TCRdb re-called clones via MiXCR from the PCR reads. The data hold approximately 70,000 clones, with approximately 4.1% observed a single time. The specimen was blood. These receptors originate from a female donor with papillary thyroid cancer or a benign thyroid nodule (not recorded which). Some clones in this sample may be carry-over from other donors' samples. Each CDR3 is given with its conserved first and last residue. D genes are given only for firm matches. Not all rows give a size; the values are once, few, many and, for expanded clones, a class.

j_call: TRBJ1-2; v_call: TRBV7-8; d_call: TRBD1; clone_size: many; cdr3_aa: CASSPNGQGAGGYTF; cdr3_nt: TGTGCCAGCAGCCCGAACGGACAGGGGGCGGGGGGCTACACCTTC
j_call: TRBJ1-6; v_call: TRBV20-1; d_call: TRBD1; clone_size: many; cdr3_aa: CSARSRDRDENSPLHF; cdr3_nt: TGCAGTGCTCGAAGCCGGGACAGGGATGAGAATTCACCCCTCCACTTT
j_call: TRBJ1-2; v_call: TRBV28; d_call: .; clone_size: .; cdr3_aa: CASSSPANYGYTF; cdr3_nt: TGTGCCAGCAGTTCCCCAGCTAACTATGGCTACACCTTC
j_call: TRBJ1-3; v_call: TRBV5-6; d_call: .; clone_size: .; cdr3_aa: CASSKGDGLFSRNTIYF; cdr3_nt: TGTGCCAGCAGCAAAGGGGACGGCCTCTTCTCTCGAAACACCATATATTTT
j_call: TRBJ1-4; v_call: TRBV6-2/TRBV6-3; d_call: .; clone_size: many; cdr3_aa: CATRDPGEKLFF; cdr3_nt: TGTGCCACCCGGGACCCCGGGGAAAAACTGTTTTTT
j_call: TRBJ1-5; v_call: TRBV2; d_call: TRBD1; clone_size: many; cdr3_aa: CASRRGQGSGSNQPQHF; cdr3_nt: TGTGCCAGCAGGAGGGGACAGGGCTCTGGTAGCAATCAGCCCCAGCATTTT
j_call: TRBJ2-3; v_call: TRBV30; d_call: .; clone_size: many; cdr3_aa: CAWSAGVADTQYF; cdr3_nt: TGTGCCTGGAGTGCGGGAGTCGCAGATACGCAGTATTTT
j_call: TRBJ1-5; v_call: TRBV19; d_call: .; clone_size: few; cdr3_aa: CASPEGGSNQPQHF; cdr3_nt: TGTGCCAGCCCTGAGGGTGGCAGCAATCAGCCCCAGCATTTT
j_call: TRBJ1-5; v_call: TRBV5-6; d_call: TRBD1; clone_size: many; cdr3_aa: CASSLTGGGNQPQHF; cdr3_nt: TGTGCCAGCAGCTTGACAGGGGGCGGCAATCAGCCCCAGCATTTT
j_call: TRBJ2-3; v_call: TRBV3-1; d_call: .; clone_size: .; cdr3_aa: CASSRWGASGPTDTQYF; cdr3_nt: TGTGCCAGCAGCCGGTGGGGGGCTAGCGGACCCACAGATACGCAGTATTTT
j_call: TRBJ1-5; v_call: TRBV2; d_call: .; clone_size: many; cdr3_aa: CASSPLRGNQPQHF; cdr3_nt: TGTGCCAGCAGTCCCCTCAGGGGCAATCAGCCCCAGCATTTT
j_call: TRBJ1-1; v_call: TRBV5-1; d_call: TRBD1; clone_size: many; cdr3_aa: CASSPHDRGKTEAFF; cdr3_nt: TGCGCCAGCAGCCCTCATGACAGGGGGAAGACTGAAGCTTTCTTT
j_call: TRBJ1-3; v_call: TRBV6-1; d_call: .; clone_size: many; cdr3_aa: CASSRDDSGNTIYF; cdr3_nt: TGTGCCAGCAGCAGAGACGATTCAGGAAACACCATATATTTT
j_call: TRBJ2-3; v_call: TRBV5-1; d_call: .; clone_size: .; cdr3_aa: CARWTVHLTDTQYF; cdr3_nt: TGCGCCCGCTGGACGGTACACCTCACAGATACGCAGTATTTT
j_call: TRBJ1-2; v_call: TRBV10-3; d_call: .; clone_size: few; cdr3_aa: CAISERQDRIYGYTF; cdr3_nt: TGTGCCATCAGTGAGAGGCAGGACCGAATCTATGGCTACACCTTC
j_call: TRBJ2-1; v_call: TRBV24-1; d_call: .; clone_size: many; cdr3_aa: CATSGMGEGNNEQFF; cdr3_nt: TGTGCCACCAGTGGGATGGGAGAGGGCAACAATGAGCAGTTCTTC